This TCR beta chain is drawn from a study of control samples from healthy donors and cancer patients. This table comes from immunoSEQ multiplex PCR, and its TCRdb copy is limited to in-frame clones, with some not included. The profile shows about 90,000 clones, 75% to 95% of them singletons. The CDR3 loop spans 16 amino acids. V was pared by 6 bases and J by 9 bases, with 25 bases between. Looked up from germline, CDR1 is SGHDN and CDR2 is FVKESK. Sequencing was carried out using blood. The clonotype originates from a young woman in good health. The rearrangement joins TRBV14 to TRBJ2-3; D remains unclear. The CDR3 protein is CASSLGARALLDTQYF. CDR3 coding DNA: TGTGCCAGCAGTCTCGGCGCCAGAGCCTTGTTAGACACGCAGTATTTT.